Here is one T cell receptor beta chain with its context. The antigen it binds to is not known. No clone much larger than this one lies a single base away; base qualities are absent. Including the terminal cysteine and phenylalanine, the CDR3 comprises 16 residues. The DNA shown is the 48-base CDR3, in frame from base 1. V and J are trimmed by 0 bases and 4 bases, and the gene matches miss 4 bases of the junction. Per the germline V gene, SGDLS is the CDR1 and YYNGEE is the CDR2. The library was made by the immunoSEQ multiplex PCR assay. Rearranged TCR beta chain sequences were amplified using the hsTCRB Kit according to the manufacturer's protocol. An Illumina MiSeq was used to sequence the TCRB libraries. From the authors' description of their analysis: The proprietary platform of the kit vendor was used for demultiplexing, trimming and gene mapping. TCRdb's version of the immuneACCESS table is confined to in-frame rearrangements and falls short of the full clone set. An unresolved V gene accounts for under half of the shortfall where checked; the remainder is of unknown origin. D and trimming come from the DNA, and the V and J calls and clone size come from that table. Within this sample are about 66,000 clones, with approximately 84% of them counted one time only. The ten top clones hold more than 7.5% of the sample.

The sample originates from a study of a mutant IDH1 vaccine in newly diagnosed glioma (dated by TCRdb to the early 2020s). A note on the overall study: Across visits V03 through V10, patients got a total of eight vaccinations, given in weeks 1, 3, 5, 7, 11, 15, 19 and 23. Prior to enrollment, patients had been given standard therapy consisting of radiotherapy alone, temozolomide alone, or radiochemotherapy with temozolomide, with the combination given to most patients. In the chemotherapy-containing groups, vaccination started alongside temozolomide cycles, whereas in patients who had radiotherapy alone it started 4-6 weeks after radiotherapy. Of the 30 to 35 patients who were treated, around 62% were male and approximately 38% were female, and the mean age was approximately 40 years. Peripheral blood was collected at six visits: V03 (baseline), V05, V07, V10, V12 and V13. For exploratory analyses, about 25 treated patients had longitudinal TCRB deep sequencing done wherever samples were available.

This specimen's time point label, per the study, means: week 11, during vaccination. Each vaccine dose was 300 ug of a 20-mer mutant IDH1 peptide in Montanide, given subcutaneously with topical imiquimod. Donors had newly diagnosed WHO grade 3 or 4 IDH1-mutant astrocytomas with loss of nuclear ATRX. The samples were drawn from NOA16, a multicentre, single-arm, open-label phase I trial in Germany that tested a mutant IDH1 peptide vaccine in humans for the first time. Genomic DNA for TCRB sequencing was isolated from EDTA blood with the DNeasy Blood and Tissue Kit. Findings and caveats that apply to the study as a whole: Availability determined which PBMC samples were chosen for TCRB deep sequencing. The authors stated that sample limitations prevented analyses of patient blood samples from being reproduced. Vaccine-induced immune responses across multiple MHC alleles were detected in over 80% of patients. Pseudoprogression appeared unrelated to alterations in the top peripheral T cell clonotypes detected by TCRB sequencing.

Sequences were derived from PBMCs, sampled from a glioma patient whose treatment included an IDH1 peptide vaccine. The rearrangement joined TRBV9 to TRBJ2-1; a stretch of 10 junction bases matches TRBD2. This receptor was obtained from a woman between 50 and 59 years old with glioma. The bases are TGTGCCAGCAGCGTAGGTGCGACTAGCGGGTACAATGAGCAGTTCTTC. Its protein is CASSVGATSGYNEQFF. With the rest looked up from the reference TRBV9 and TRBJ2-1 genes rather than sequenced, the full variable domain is DSGVTQTPKHLITATGQRVTLRCSPRSGDLSVYWYQQSLDQGLQFLIQYYNGEERAKGNILERFSAQQFPDLHSELNLSSLELGDSALYFCASSVGATSGYNEQFFGPGTRLTVL.